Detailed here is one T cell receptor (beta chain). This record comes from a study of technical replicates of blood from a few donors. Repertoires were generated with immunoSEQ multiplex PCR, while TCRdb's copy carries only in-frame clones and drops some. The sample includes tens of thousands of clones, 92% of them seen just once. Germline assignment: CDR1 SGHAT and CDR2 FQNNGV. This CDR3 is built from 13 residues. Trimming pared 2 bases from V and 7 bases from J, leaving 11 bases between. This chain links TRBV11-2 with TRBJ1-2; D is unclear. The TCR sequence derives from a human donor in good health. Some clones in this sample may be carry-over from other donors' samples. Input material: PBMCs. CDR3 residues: CASSLNPHFGYTF. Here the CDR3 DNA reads TGTGCCAGCAGCTTAAATCCCCATTTTGGCTACACCTTC.